Listed below are T cell receptor beta chains from one sample, sequenced in a study of CD8+CD57+ T cells in acquired aplastic anemia. TCRdb reanalysed the reads using MiXCR and keeps one entry per CDR3 protein. The data show about 150,000 distinct CDR3 sequences, over 50% seen once. Sequencing input: sorted CD4+, CD8+, or CD8+CD57+ T cells (not recorded which) from PBMCs. These receptors were taken from a human donor with aplastic anemia. Each CDR3 is given with its conserved first and last residue. Fields, in order: D gene, V gene, clone size, J gene, CDR3 DNA, CDR3 protein. A D gene is named only where the DNA matches it firmly. Not all rows give a size; the values are once, few, many and, for expanded clones, a class.

-	TRBV12-3/TRBV12-4	-	TRBJ2-7	TGTGCCAGCAGTTTATCGGTGACCTACGAGCAGTACTTC	CASSLSVTYEQYF
-	TRBV5-4	many	TRBJ1-1	TGTGCCAGCAGCCGCTGGGAGGGCCGAGGAACTGAAGCTTTCTTT	CASSRWEGRGTEAFF
-	TRBV27	-	TRBJ2-7	TGTGCCAGCAGTTTGGGGAGGGGGGGGTACGAGCAGTACTTC	CASSLGRGGYEQYF
-	TRBV19	-	TRBJ2-5	TGTGCTGGGACGAGGGAGACCCAGTACTTC	CAGTRETQYF
TRBD1	TRBV6-5	-	TRBJ2-7	TGTGCCAGCAGTTACCGACAGGGGCAGAACGAGCAGTACTTC	CASSYRQGQNEQYF
-	TRBV6-4	-	TRBJ2-6	TGTGCCAGCAGTGACGTTACCTCTGGGGCCAACGTCCTGACTTTC	CASSDVTSGANVLTF
TRBD1	TRBV7-3	-	TRBJ2-3	TGTGCCAGCAGCTTAAGGGGACAGTTCACAGATACGCAGTATTTT	CASSLRGQFTDTQYF
-	TRBV11-1	few	TRBJ2-3	TGTGCCAGCAGCTTAGACGGACAGCCCACAGATACGCAGTATTTT	CASSLDGQPTDTQYF
TRBD2	TRBV5-4	-	TRBJ2-7	TGTGCCAGCAGCTTGGCTGATAGCGGGGGACCTACCTACGAGCAGTACTTC	CASSLADSGGPTYEQYF
-	TRBV14	many	TRBJ2-5	TGTGCCAGCAGCCAGCTACAAGAGACCCAGTACTTC	CASSQLQETQYF
-	TRBV11-1	once	TRBJ2-3	TGTGCCAGCAGCTTGGTGGGGTTCGGCACAGATACGCAGTATTTT	CASSLVGFGTDTQYF
TRBD1	TRBV24-1	-	TRBJ2-7	TGTGCCACCAGTGAATCCTCCCCCGGACAGGGGGCCTACGAGCAGTACTTC	CATSESSPGQGAYEQYF
-	TRBV7-2	-	TRBJ1-5	TGTGCCAGCAGCTTAGGGGGACCCGCTACGGATCAGCCCCAGCATTTT	CASSLGGPATDQPQHF
-	TRBV19	-	TRBJ2-7	TGTGCCAGTAGTGACCCGGGACAAAGCCTCCTCGAGCAGTACTTC	CASSDPGQSLLEQYF
-	TRBV2	-	TRBJ2-7	TGTGCCAGCAGGCTTTTCTCCTACGAGCAGTACTTC	CASRLFSYEQYF
-	TRBV7-2	-	TRBJ2-5	TGTGCCAGCAGCTTAAACGGGGCGACCCAAGAGACCCAGTACTTC	CASSLNGATQETQYF
TRBD2	TRBV9	-	TRBJ2-1	TGTGCCAGCAGCCTAACGACTAGCGGGGGATACAATGAGCAGTTCTTC	CASSLTTSGGYNEQFF
TRBD1	TRBV4-2	few	TRBJ2-1	TGTGCCAGCAGCCAAGAAGGGACAGGAGACTACAATGAGCAGTTCTTC	CASSQEGTGDYNEQFF
TRBD2	TRBV6-4	-	TRBJ2-7	TGTGCCAGCAGTGAAGGCGGGGGGGCCGAACAGTACTTC	CASSEGGGAEQYF
TRBD2	TRBV4-1	many	TRBJ2-3	TGCGCCAGCAGCCAAGATCAGCGGGGGACCGATACGCAGTATTTT	CASSQDQRGTDTQYF
-	TRBV9	-	TRBJ1-2	TGTGCCAGCAGTCCTCGGACGATACGCTACACCTTC	CASSPRTIRYTF
-	TRBV7-2	-	TRBJ2-5	TGTGCCAGCAGCACATCAGGGGCTCAAGAGACCCAGTACTTC	CASSTSGAQETQYF
-	TRBV5-8	many	TRBJ2-7	TGTGCCAGCAGCTTGGAACAGGGTGACGAGCAGTACTTC	CASSLEQGDEQYF
TRBD1	TRBV12-3/TRBV12-4	once	TRBJ1-2	TGTGCCAGCAGCGGGACAGCTAACTATGGCTACACCTTC	CASSGTANYGYTF
TRBD1	TRBV10-3	-	TRBJ1-2	TGTGCCATCAGTGGGACAGGGACCTCGTATGGCTACACCTTC	CAISGTGTSYGYTF
-	TRBV20-1	-	TRBJ1-2	TGCAGTGCTGGAGATGCGGGACCCCTAACGGATGGCTACACCTTC	CSAGDAGPLTDGYTF
TRBD2	TRBV29-1	few	TRBJ2-7	TGCAGCGTCACGAGACTAGCGGGACGGGACGAGCAGTACTTC	CSVTRLAGRDEQYF
-	TRBV19	-	TRBJ2-2	TGTGCCAGTGGTCCAGACCTATCGAACACCGGGGAGCTGTTTTTT	CASGPDLSNTGELFF
TRBD1	TRBV20-1	-	TRBJ1-6	TGCAGTGCAATGCTAGGACAGGAGTTTTCACCCCTCCACTTT	CSAMLGQEFSPLHF
TRBD2	TRBV24-1	-	TRBJ2-3	TGTGCCACCAGGACTAGCGTGGAAGATACGCAGTATTTT	CATRTSVEDTQYF
-	TRBV13	-	TRBJ2-5	TGTGCCAGCAGCTTAGCACAGGAGGAGACCCAGTACTTC	CASSLAQEETQYF
-	TRBV9	-	TRBJ1-6	TGTGCCAGCAACGACAGACCTAATTCACCCCTCCACTTT	CASNDRPNSPLHF
TRBD1	TRBV30	-	TRBJ1-5	TGTGCCTGGAGTGCTCTACCCCGACAGGGAGAAAGGGATCAGCCCCAGCATTTT	CAWSALPRQGERDQPQHF
-	TRBV7-9	-	TRBJ2-7	TGTGCCAGCGCTGCGGAACCCTACGAGCAGTACTTC	CASAAEPYEQYF
-	TRBV6-5	many	TRBJ2-7	TGTGCCAGCGGGCTCCGGGGCTGGAACGAGCAGTACTTC	CASGLRGWNEQYF
TRBD1	TRBV7-6	many	TRBJ2-1	TGTGCCAGCAGCCCCGGGACAGGGGAGGGGAATGAGCAGTTCTTC	CASSPGTGEGNEQFF
-	TRBV7-9	many	TRBJ2-1	TGTGCCAGCAGCTTCGAGGGGGATGAGCAGTTCTTC	CASSFEGDEQFF
TRBD1	TRBV18	many	TRBJ2-7	TGTGCCAGCTCAGACAGGGGGCCCAACGAGCAGTACTTC	CASSDRGPNEQYF
TRBD2	TRBV2	-	TRBJ2-5	TGTGCCAGCAGTTATGGACTAGCGGACGAGTACTTC	CASSYGLADEYF
-	TRBV11-1	many	TRBJ1-3	TGTGCCAGCAGCTTAGGGGGACGGTTAGCTGGGAAATTCTCTGGAAACACCATATATTTT	CASSLGGRLAGKFSGNTIYF
TRBD2	TRBV19	many	TRBJ2-3	TGTGCCAGTAGGAAGGGACTAGCGGACCTCACAGATACGCAGTATTTT	CASRKGLADLTDTQYF